This T cell receptor beta chain appears in the sequencing data of a study of blood T cell repertoires in COVID-19. About the research overall: From T cells, B-cell-depleted T cells, or PBMCs came the material, which was cDNA or gDNA.

This CDR3 is 17 amino acids long. The ends lost 6 bases at V and 4 bases at J; junction bases unmatched: 15. The germline CDR1 and CDR2 sequences are MDHEN and SYDVKM. Assay: immunoSEQ multiplex PCR; the TCRdb copy retains only in-frame clones and omits some. The sample records 250,000 to 350,000 clones, roughly 90% being singletons. The gene calls are TRBV28 and TRBJ2-5, with 9 bases matching TRBD2. Specimen: PBMCs or T cells enriched from blood (not recorded which). The TCR originated in a woman aged 45 to 65 who had been exposed to COVID-19. The CDR3, as DNA: TGTGCCAGCAGCCCCTCGGTCGGGCGGGGGGGTTCAGAGACCCAGTACTTC. Its protein product is CASSPSVGRGGSETQYF.